Listed here are 27 T cell receptor beta chains from one sample, sequenced in a study of T cells of healthy individuals. TCRdb independently ran MiXCR on the 5' RACE reads; one entry per CDR3 protein. Of some 82,000 distinct CDR3 sequences in the sample, roughly 5% are singletons; the top ten hold 7.5% to 8%. Every receptor here comes from a female donor in good health.

This clonotype was found many times. The gene calls are TRBV12-3 or TRBV12-4 and TRBJ1-2; 7 nucleotides line up with TRBD1. V shed 9 bases and J 5 bases; nucleotides not matched to a gene: 6. The CDR3 runs to 12 residues. The CDR3 coding sequence is TGTGCCAGTTTGAACAGGGGATATGGCTACACCTTC. Translating it yields CASLNRGYGYTF.

This clonotype has a handful of counts. The V call is TRBV19, the J call TRBJ2-5; D possibly corresponds to TRBD2 (6 bases). The CDR3 runs to 15 residues. Germline lookup yields CDR1 LNHDA and CDR2 SQIVND (reference sequence). Deletions cut 0 bases from V and 2 bases from J, with 10 bases between. Here the CDR3 DNA reads TGTGCCAGTAGTATAGAAAAGGGGAGGCAAGAGACCCAGTACTTC. It encodes CASSIEKGRQETQYF.

DNA of the CDR3: TGTGCCAGCAGTTTAATCCCCATGAACACTGAAGCTTTCTTT. Amino acid sequence: CASSLIPMNTEAFF. The J gene is TRBJ1-1, the V gene TRBV28, with D unclear. V lost 2 bases and J lost 0, with 7 bases in between. Germline CDR1 MDHEN, CDR2 SYDVKM. The CDR3 totals 14 residues.

The chain links TRBV6-1 to TRBJ2-6; the match to TRBD1 covers 7 bases. The CDR3 spans 16 residues. The trim removed 9 bases at V and 0 bases at J, leaving 8 bases unmatched. Germline values: CDR1 MNHNS, CDR2 SASEGT. The CDR3 coding sequence is TGTGCCAGTTCACAGGGGATACTCTCTGGGGCCAACGTCCTGACTTTC. It is translated as CASSQGILSGANVLTF.

This clonotype has at least ten counts. The genes are TRBV4-2 and TRBJ2-2, with a possible D match to TRBD1 (6 bases). This CDR3 spans 15 amino acids. CDR1 and CDR2 (germline): LGHNA, YNFKEQ. V lost 6 bases and J 0 bases, leaving 11 bases between the germline ends. The CDR3 DNA reads TGTGCCAGCAGTCCCAGGGGTTCGAACACCGGGGAGCTGTTTTTT. Protein sequence: CASSPRGSNTGELFF.

This clonotype was found many times. The chain carries TRBV6-2 or TRBV6-3 and TRBJ2-7, with 8 nucleotides matching TRBD2. This CDR3 has 15 residues. The germline CDR1 and CDR2 sequences are MNHEY and SVGEGT. Unmatched junction bases numbered 14, after V lost 8 bases and J lost 5 bases. This chain's CDR3 is CASARWSSGSHEQYF. CDR3 nucleotides: TGTGCCAGCGCCAGGTGGTCCAGCGGGAGTCACGAGCAGTACTTC.

This clonotype was detected ten times or more. The V call is TRBV10-3, the J call TRBJ1-1, with 12 bases identical to TRBD1. There are 15 residues in the CDR3. V lost 11 bases, J lost 8 bases, and 15 bases stayed unmatched. The V gene's germline CDR1 is ENHRY and CDR2 SYGVKD. Written as DNA, the CDR3 is TGTGCCTCCAGGCCGGGACAGGGGGCGCTGACCGAAGCTTTCTTT. Amino acids: CASRPGQGALTEAFF.

The V and J genes are TRBV6-2 or TRBV6-3 and TRBJ2-7; no clear D. Germline CDR1 and CDR2: MNHEY and SVGEGT. The CDR3 has 13 residues. Trimming took off 0 bases at V and 4 bases at J, with 7 bases between the two ends. CDR3 sequence: CASSYSPEYEQYF. CDR3 DNA: TGTGCCAGCAGTTACTCCCCGGAATACGAGCAGTACTTC.

The rearrangement uses TRBV19 and TRBJ1-2, with D uncertain. Trimming pared 9 bases from V and 7 bases from J, leaving 15 bases between. This CDR3 spans 12 amino acids. The germline V gene encodes CDR1 LNHDA and CDR2 SQIVND (reference sequence). Here the CDR3 DNA reads TGTGCCAGCAACCATGGAACCGGTGGCTACACCTTC. As protein: CASNHGTGGYTF.

This clonotype was seen ten or more times. V gene TRBV29-1 combines with J gene TRBJ2-5; TRBD2 aligns across 7 bases. This CDR3 has 13 residues. Germline assignment: CDR1 SQVTM and CDR2 ANQGSEA. With V trimmed by 6 bases and J by 5 bases, 9 bases remained unmatched. Here the CDR3 reads CSVALTSWETQYF. For the CDR3, the DNA is TGCAGCGTGGCCCTGACTAGCTGGGAGACCCAGTACTTC.

In this sample, this clonotype turned up many times. The chain carries TRBV6-5 and TRBJ2-1; a possible D gene is TRBD2 (7 bases). Trimming took 6 bases from V and 5 from J, leaving 17 bases between them. Germline V gene data show CDR1 as MNHEY and CDR2 as SVGAGI. This CDR3 comprises 15 residues. The DNA for the CDR3 is TGTGCCAGCAGCCCCGGACTAGGGGGGGACAATGAGCAGTTCTTC. This codes for CASSPGLGGDNEQFF.

In its sample, this clonotype was seen many times. V and J are TRBV20-1 and TRBJ1-1, with D possibly TRBD1 on 5 matching bases. Germline V gene lookup returns CDR1 DFQATT and CDR2 SNEGSKA (reference sequence). With 4 bases removed from V and 11 bases from J, the gap between germline ends came to 14 bases. CDR3 length: 11 residues. The CDR3 region has the DNA TGCAGTGCTACCCTGGGGGGTGGGGCTTTCTTT. Translation gives CSATLGGGAFF.

This clonotype was detected many times. The chain uses TRBV20-1 and TRBJ2-1; D possibly corresponds to TRBD1 (6 bases). The CDR3 length is 13 residues. Looked up from germline, CDR1 is DFQATT and CDR2 is SNEGSKA (reference sequence). Trimming pared 6 bases from V and 8 bases from J, leaving 17 bases between. CDR3 DNA sequence: TGCAGTGCCCGCCAGGGGCCCTGGGATGAGCAGTTCTTC. Its protein is CSARQGPWDEQFF.

This clonotype occurred many times. The chain uses TRBV14 and TRBJ2-5; 9 positions match TRBD1. The CDR3 is 16 amino acids. The trim removed 0 bases at V and 5 bases at J, leaving 7 bases unmatched. Germline V lookup: CDR1 SGHDN, CDR2 FVKESK. The DNA of the CDR3 is TGTGCCAGCAGCCAAGAGGGACAGGGCCTGAGGGAGACCCAGTACTTC. Translation gives CASSQEGQGLRETQYF.

This clonotype was detected many times. This chain links TRBV20-1 with TRBJ2-7; 11 positions match TRBD2. The ends lost 2 bases at V and 4 bases at J; junction bases unmatched: 4. The CDR3 is 14 residues long. The germline V gene has CDR1 DFQATT and CDR2 SNEGSKA (reference sequence). CDR3 nucleotide sequence: TGCAGTGCTAGACTTACTAGCGGGAGATACGAGCAGTACTTC. This encodes CSARLTSGRYEQYF.

This clonotype has ten or more counts. This sequence joins TRBV25-1 and TRBJ2-7; the match to TRBD1 covers 10 bases. CDR1 is MGHDK, CDR2 SYGVNS, per germline. CDR3 length: 13 amino acids. The V and J ends lost 7 bases and 2 bases, in that order; junction bases with no gene match: 2. CDR3: CASMGTGAYEQYF. As DNA, the CDR3 is TGTGCCAGCATGGGGACAGGGGCCTACGAGCAGTACTTC.

The chain recombines TRBV4-1 with TRBJ1-6; D unclear. In germline, CDR1 is MGHRA, CDR2 YSYEKL. The CDR3 sequence is 13 residues long. Between the trimmed V and J ends, which lost 3 bases and 6 bases, there was a span of 6 bases. CDR3 protein: CASSQRRNSPLHF. Here the CDR3 DNA reads TGCGCCAGCAGCCAGAGACGTAATTCACCCCTCCACTTT.

This clonotype was found a few times. The genes are TRBV5-4 and TRBJ2-1; 13 bases agree with TRBD2. V lost 5 bases, J lost 5 bases, and 7 bases stayed unmatched. Germline CDR1 SGHNT, CDR2 YYREEE (reference sequence). There are 16 residues in the CDR3. The chain's CDR3 is CASRGGLAGVNNEQFF. For the CDR3, the DNA is TGTGCCAGCAGGGGAGGACTAGCGGGAGTAAACAATGAGCAGTTCTTC.

This clonotype was seen repeatedly, ten times or more. Written as DNA, the CDR3 is TGTGCCAGCAGCTTTAGGACTAGCGGGTTAGGTTACAATGAGCAGTTCTTC. As protein: CASSFRTSGLGYNEQFF. The gene calls are TRBV5-5 and TRBJ2-1; 11 bases align to TRBD2. CDR3 length equals 17 residues. The J segment lost 4 bases and the V segment lost 2 bases, leaving 8 bases of the junction unmatched. The germline gives CDR1 SGHKS, CDR2 YYEKEE (reference sequence).

This clonotype was recorded at least ten times. This rearrangement joins TRBV7-2 to TRBJ2-7; D gene uncertain. The CDR3 is made up of 17 amino acids. CDR1 and CDR2 from the germline V gene are SGHTA and FQGNSA. Trimming took 4 bases from V and 2 from J, leaving 21 bases between them. The chain's CDR3 is CASSSSIRELLTYEQYF. CDR3 in DNA: TGTGCCAGCAGCTCGAGCATTAGAGAACTCCTTACCTACGAGCAGTACTTC.

This clonotype came up many times. The V and J genes are TRBV28 and TRBJ2-1, with 15 bases that match TRBD2. The CDR3 loop spans 21 amino acids. In germline, CDR1 is MDHEN, CDR2 SYDVKM. J lost 2 bases, V lost 7 bases, and 18 bases had no gene match. In DNA, the CDR3 is TGTGCCAGCACCTTAGGGAGGACTAGCGGGAGGGCCTATCTCCCCTACAATGAGCAGTTCTTC. This gives the protein CASTLGRTSGRAYLPYNEQFF.

The CDR3 protein is CASSPPGDRRSFSGANVLTF. In nucleotides, the CDR3 is TGTGCCAGCTCACCACCGGGTGACAGGCGAAGTTTCTCTGGGGCCAACGTCCTGACTTTC. The chain has TRBV18 and TRBJ2-6, with D possibly matching TRBD1 (6 bases). CDR3 length: 20 amino acids. Per germline, CDR1 KGHSH and CDR2 LQKENI. V lost 0 bases and J 0 bases, leaving 18 bases between the germline ends.

The V and J genes are TRBV4-1 and TRBJ2-4; no reliable D call. V was pared by 0 bases and J by 0 bases, with 6 bases between. From germline, CDR1 is MGHRA and CDR2 YSYEKL. The CDR3 spans 15 residues. This CDR3 is CASSQDEVAKNIQYF. The DNA for the CDR3 is TGCGCCAGCAGCCAAGATGAGGTAGCCAAAAACATTCAGTACTTC.

This clonotype was detected ten times or more. J is TRBJ1-1 and V is TRBV6-5; D gene ambiguous. Germline CDR1 is MNHEY and CDR2 is SVGAGI. The V end lost 0 bases, the J end lost 5 bases, and 7 bases lay between the germline ends. CDR3 size: 13 residues. The CDR3: CASSYSQTTEAFF. Written as DNA, the CDR3 is TGTGCCAGCAGTTACTCGCAGACAACTGAAGCTTTCTTT.

The table lists this clonotype with a few counts. V usage is TRBV7-2 and J usage is TRBJ1-2, with D unclear. The V gene lost 0 bases and the J gene lost 0 bases, with 8 bases spanning the gap. CDR3 length equals 15 residues. Germline assignment: CDR1 SGHTA and CDR2 FQGNSA. The CDR3 nucleotides are TGTGCCAGCAGCTTAGCAACAAGAACTAACTATGGCTACACCTTC. Translated, it gives CASSLATRTNYGYTF.

This clonotype was observed many times. This sequence joins TRBV20-1 and TRBJ2-1, with 9 bases that match TRBD2. This CDR3 region has 15 residues. Germline lookup yields CDR1 DFQATT and CDR2 SNEGSKA (reference sequence). The V segment lost 3 bases and the J segment 2 bases; nucleotides outside the gene matches: 5. CDR3 nucleotides: TGCAGTGCTAGGCCCGGGACTAGCCCCTACAATGAGCAGTTCTTC. The encoded protein is CSARPGTSPYNEQFF.

The sample holds many counts of this clonotype. V usage is TRBV7-9 and J usage is TRBJ1-5, with 8 positions matching TRBD1. This CDR3 comprises 14 residues. Germline lookup yields CDR1 SEHNR and CDR2 FQNEAQ (reference sequence). Trimming took 5 bases from V and 2 from J; bases not matched to a gene: 2. CDR3 nucleotides: TGTGCCAGCAGCACGGACAGGGGCAATCAGCCCCAGCATTTT. It specifies CASSTDRGNQPQHF.